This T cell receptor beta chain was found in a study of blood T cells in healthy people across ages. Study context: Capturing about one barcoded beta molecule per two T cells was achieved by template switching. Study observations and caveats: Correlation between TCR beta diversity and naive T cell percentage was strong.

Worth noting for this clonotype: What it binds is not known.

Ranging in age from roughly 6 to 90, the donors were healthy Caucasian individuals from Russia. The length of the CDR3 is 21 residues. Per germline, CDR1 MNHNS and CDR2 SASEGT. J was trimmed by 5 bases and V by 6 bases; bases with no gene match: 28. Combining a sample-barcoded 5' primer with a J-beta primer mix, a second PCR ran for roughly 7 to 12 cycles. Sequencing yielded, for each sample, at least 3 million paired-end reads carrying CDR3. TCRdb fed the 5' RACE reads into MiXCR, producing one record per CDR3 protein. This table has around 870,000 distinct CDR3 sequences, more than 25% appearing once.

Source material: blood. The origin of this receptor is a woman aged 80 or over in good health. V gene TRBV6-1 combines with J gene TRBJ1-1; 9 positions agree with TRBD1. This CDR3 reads CASRPLVPGQGLTPGGTEAFF. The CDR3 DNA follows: TGTGCCAGCAGGCCATTGGTCCCGGGACAGGGACTGACCCCAGGGGGAACTGAAGCTTTCTTT.